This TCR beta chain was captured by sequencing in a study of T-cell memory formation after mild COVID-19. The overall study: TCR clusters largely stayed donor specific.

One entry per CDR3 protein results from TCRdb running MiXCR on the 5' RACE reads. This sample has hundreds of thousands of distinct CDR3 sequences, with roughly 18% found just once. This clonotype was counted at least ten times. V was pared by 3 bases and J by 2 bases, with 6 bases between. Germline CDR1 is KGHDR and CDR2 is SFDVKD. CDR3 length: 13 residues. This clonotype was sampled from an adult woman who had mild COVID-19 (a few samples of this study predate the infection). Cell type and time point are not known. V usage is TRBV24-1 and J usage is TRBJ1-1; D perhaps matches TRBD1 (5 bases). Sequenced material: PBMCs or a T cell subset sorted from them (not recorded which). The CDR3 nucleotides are TGTGCCACCAGTGATGACAGAAACACTGAAGCTTTCTTT. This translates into CATSDDRNTEAFF.